What follows is one T cell receptor beta chain and its context. In the original processing: Reference gene primer amplification yielded estimated nucleated cell counts. Assay used: immunoSEQ multiplex PCR; TCRdb lists only in-frame clones, some missing. V and J calls and clone size follow that table, whereas D and trimming were derived from the DNA. The sample shows some 20,000 clones, roughly 86% of them seen only once. The CDR3 loop spans 16 amino acids. Trimming shortened V by 4 bases and J by 3 bases, and 19 bases separated the two germline ends. Germline CDR1 is SGHAT and CDR2 is FQNNGV. This entry is derived from a study of blood T cell repertoires in COVID-19. The overall study: Samples of COVID-19 (acute and convalescent) were obtained from the United States, Italy and Spain. Nucleic acid was either cDNA or gDNA, and it came from T cells, B-cell-depleted T cells, or PBMCs.

The sequencing input was peripheral blood. The source of this sequence is a human donor in a cohort sampled during active COVID-19. This rearrangement joins TRBV11-2 to TRBJ2-7; D perhaps matches TRBD2 (6 bases). DNA for the CDR3: TGTGCCAGCAGCTCTACTCCGGGACTCTTTAACTACGAGCAGTACTTC. Its translation is CASSSTPGLFNYEQYF.